These 2 T cell receptor beta chains were all obtained from the same sample, sequenced in a study of T cells in localized non-small cell lung cancer. Produced via immunoSEQ multiplex PCR; TCRdb's table is partial and in-frame only. Of about 1,600 clones in the sample, around a fifth were seen once. The specimen was normal lung tissue next to the tumor, collected before any cancer treatment. These receptors all stem from a woman aged 35 to 70 with stage I lung adenocarcinoma.

The rearrangement uses TRBV19 and TRBJ2-7; D uncertain. CDR1 and CDR2 from the germline V gene are LNHDA and SQIVND (reference sequence). The CDR3 has 13 amino acids. Trimming pared 8 bases from V and 4 bases from J, leaving 15 bases between. CDR3 sequence: CASLEPNLYEQYF. CDR3 DNA sequence: TGTGCCAGTCTGGAACCAAATCTTTACGAGCAGTACTTC.

Only a few counts were recorded for this clone. The rearrangement uses TRBV19 and TRBJ1-1; D perhaps matches TRBD1 (5 bases). Germline V gene sequence: CDR1 LNHDA, CDR2 SQIVND (reference sequence). The CDR3 runs to 14 residues. The V gene lost 8 bases and the J gene lost 0 bases, with 13 bases spanning the gap. The CDR3 region is CASHPGRLNTEAFF. CDR3 coding DNA: TGTGCCAGTCATCCGGGACGCTTGAACACTGAAGCTTTCTTT.